The source of this T cell receptor beta chain is a study of Graves' ophthalmopathy and Graves' hyperthyroidism. RNA transcripts were the template, and TCR beta CDR3 regions were amplified from them. HTBI-primed RT-PCR formed the first round, and a multiplex PCR formed the second. One entry per CDR3 protein results from TCRdb running MiXCR on the multiplex PCR reads. This sample has roughly 230,000 distinct CDR3 sequences, with roughly 21% found just once. Findings and limits, study-wide: Ophthalmopathy progression was predicted with approximately 64% sensitivity and approximately 72% specificity. Most expanded thyroid clonotypes above 0.001 frequency also appeared in blood.

The CDR3 loop spans 13 amino acids. The germline CDR1 and CDR2 sequences are SGHTA and FQGTGA. Unmatched junction bases numbered 2, after V lost 5 bases and J lost 4 bases. This clonotype was counted ten times or more. What it binds is not known. This TCR was recovered from a woman in her forties or fifties with Graves' ophthalmopathy. Specimen: peripheral blood. This chain joins TRBV7-3 and TRBJ1-1; 9 bases line up with TRBD1. CDR3 DNA sequence: TGTGCCAGCAGCGGACAGGGGAGCACTGAAGCTTTCTTT. This sequence encodes CASSGQGSTEAFF.